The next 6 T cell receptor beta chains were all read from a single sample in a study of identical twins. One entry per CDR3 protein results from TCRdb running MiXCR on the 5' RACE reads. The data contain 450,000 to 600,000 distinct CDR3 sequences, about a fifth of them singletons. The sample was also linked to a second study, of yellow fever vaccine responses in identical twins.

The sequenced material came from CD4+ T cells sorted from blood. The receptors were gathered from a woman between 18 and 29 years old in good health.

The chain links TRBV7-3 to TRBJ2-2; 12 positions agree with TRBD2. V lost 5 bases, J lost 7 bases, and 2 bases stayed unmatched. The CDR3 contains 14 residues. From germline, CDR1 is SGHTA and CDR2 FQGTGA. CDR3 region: CASSPTSGSGELFF. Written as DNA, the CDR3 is TGTGCCAGCAGCCCGACTAGCGGGAGCGGGGAGCTGTTTTTT.

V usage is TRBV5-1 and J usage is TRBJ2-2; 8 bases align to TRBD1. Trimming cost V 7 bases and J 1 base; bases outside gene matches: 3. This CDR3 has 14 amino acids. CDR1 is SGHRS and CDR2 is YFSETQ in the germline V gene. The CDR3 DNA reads TGCGCCAGCGGGGGACAGGTGAACACCGGGGAGCTGTTTTTT. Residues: CASGGQVNTGELFF. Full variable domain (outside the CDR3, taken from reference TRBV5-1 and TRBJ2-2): KAGVTQTPRYLIKTRGQQVTLSCSPISGHRSVSWYQQTPGQGLQFLFEYFSETQRNKGNFPGRFSGRQFSNSRSEMNVSTLELGDSALYLCASGGQVNTGELFFGEGSRLTVL.

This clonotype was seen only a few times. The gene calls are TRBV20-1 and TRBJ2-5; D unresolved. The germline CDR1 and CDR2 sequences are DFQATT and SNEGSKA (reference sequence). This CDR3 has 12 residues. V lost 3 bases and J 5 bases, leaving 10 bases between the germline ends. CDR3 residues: CSASSPRETQYF. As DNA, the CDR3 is TGCAGTGCTAGCTCTCCGCGGGAGACCCAGTACTTC.

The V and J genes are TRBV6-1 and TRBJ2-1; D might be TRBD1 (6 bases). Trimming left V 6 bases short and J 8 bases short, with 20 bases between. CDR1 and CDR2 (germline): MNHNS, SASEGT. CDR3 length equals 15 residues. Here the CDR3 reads CASSLYRVPADEQFF. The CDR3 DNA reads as TGTGCCAGCAGCCTCTACAGGGTACCGGCTGATGAGCAGTTCTTC.

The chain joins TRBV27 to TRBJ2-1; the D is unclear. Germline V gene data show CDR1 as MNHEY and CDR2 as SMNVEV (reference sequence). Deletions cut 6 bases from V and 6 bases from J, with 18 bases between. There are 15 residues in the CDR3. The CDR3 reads CASRSFPSLVNEQFF. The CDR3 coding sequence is TGTGCCAGCAGATCGTTTCCCTCTCTTGTCAATGAGCAGTTCTTC.

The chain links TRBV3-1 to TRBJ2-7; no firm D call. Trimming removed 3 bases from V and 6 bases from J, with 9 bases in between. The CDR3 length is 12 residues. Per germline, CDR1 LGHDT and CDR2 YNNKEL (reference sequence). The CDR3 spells CASSQRLGEQYF. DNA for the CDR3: TGTGCCAGCAGCCAGCGGCTCGGCGAGCAGTACTTC.